This TCR beta chain was captured in a study of T cells in Graves' hyperthyroidism and ophthalmopathy. Study-level results: Ophthalmopathy was told apart from stable hyperthyroidism by a 13 V-J model.

Unmatched junction bases numbered 11, after V lost 4 bases and J lost 2 bases. Looked up from germline, CDR1 is SGDLS and CDR2 is YYNGEE. The CDR3 contains 16 residues. This clonotype was detected many times. Its antigen is not known. The TCR beta CDR3 regions underwent amplification using RNA transcripts as the source. Using the HTBI primer set, a first-round RT-PCR was run on the TCR CDR3. TCRdb reprocessed the multiplex PCR reads via MiXCR and lists one record per CDR3 protein. The sample shows some 700,000 distinct CDR3 sequences, 15% to 20% of them seen only once. Material for sequencing was blood. The clonotype originates from a man aged 45-60 years with Graves' hyperthyroidism. The chain employs TRBV9 and TRBJ2-7; TRBD2 aligns across 8 bases. CDR3 in amino acids: CASSSGWASGPYEQYF. In nucleotides, the CDR3 is TGTGCCAGCAGCTCCGGGTGGGCTAGCGGGCCCTACGAGCAGTACTTC.